This T cell receptor (beta chain) derives from a study of blood T cell repertoires in COVID-19. The assay was immunoSEQ multiplex PCR, and TCRdb's table has in-frame clones only and misses some. The data contain about 200,000 clones, around 85% of them singletons. The CDR3 contains 14 residues. Germline CDR1 is SGHTA and CDR2 is FQGTGA. Trimming removed 1 base at V and 9 bases at J, with 13 bases between. The gene calls are TRBV7-3 and TRBJ2-1, with D maybe TRBD2 (7 bases). Sequences were obtained from peripheral blood. This TCR was recovered from a man in his sixties with COVID-19, enrolled during active disease. The CDR3 here is CASSLSAGEGEQFF. CDR3 nucleotides: TGTGCCAGCAGCTTAAGTGCAGGGGAGGGTGAGCAGTTCTTC.